The rows below give T cell receptor beta chains drawn from one sample of a study of CD8 T cells in ankylosing spondylitis. TCRdb redid the calling of the 5' RACE reads with MiXCR, one entry per CDR3 protein. The data contain around 440,000 distinct CDR3 sequences, 15% to 20% of them seen just once; the ten biggest clones take up 1%. The sequencing input was blood, either unsorted or a sorted T cell fraction (not recorded which). The receptor set was obtained from a male donor with ankylosing spondylitis. The CDR3 runs from the conserved cysteine through the conserved F or W. The D gene is left open where the match is weak. The listing skips clone size in some rows; elsewhere it reads once, few, many or a size class.

V gene	D gene	J gene	clone size	CDR3 protein	CDR3 DNA
TRBV7-3	TRBD2	TRBJ2-1	few	CASSLRTSGGYNEQFF	TGTGCCAGCAGCCTAAGGACTAGCGGGGGTTACAATGAGCAGTTCTTC
TRBV5-1	TRBD1	TRBJ2-1	-	CASSLDPGGKGNEQFF	TGCGCCAGCAGCTTGGACCCAGGGGGCAAAGGAAATGAGCAGTTCTTC
TRBV6-1	-	TRBJ1-2	-	CAARRGADYGYTF	TGTGCCGCCCGCCGGGGGGCAGACTATGGCTACACCTTC
TRBV7-8	TRBD2	TRBJ2-7	-	CASSSNKVAGGLRAYEQYF	TGTGCCAGCAGCTCAAATAAGGTAGCGGGAGGGCTGAGGGCCTACGAGCAGTACTTC
TRBV25-1	-	TRBJ2-5	few	CASTKMAPNGETQYF	TGTGCCAGCACCAAAATGGCCCCGAATGGGGAGACCCAGTACTTC
TRBV5-1	-	TRBJ2-7	-	CASSRGDTTYEQYF	TGCGCCAGCAGCCGCGGGGACACCACCTACGAGCAGTACTTC
TRBV3-1	TRBD2	TRBJ2-3	few	CASSQGERERSDTQYF	TGTGCCAGCAGCCAAGGCGAGCGGGAGAGATCAGATACGCAGTATTTT
TRBV20-1	TRBD2	TRBJ2-3	many	CSARGGADTQYF	TGCAGTGCCCGTGGGGGGGCAGATACGCAGTATTTT
TRBV5-8	-	TRBJ2-3	few	CASGPSTDTQYF	TGTGCCAGCGGGCCTTCCACAGATACGCAGTATTTT
TRBV7-2	TRBD1	TRBJ1-1	many	CASSLGGTGFPAFF	TGTGCCAGCAGCTTAGGGGGGACAGGGTTCCCAGCTTTCTTT
TRBV7-8	TRBD1	TRBJ2-1	few	CASSLGQGRSHEQFF	TGTGCCAGCAGCTTAGGACAGGGCCGGTCCCACGAGCAGTTCTTC
TRBV7-9	-	TRBJ2-6	many	CASSPQQDRANVLTF	TGTGCCAGCAGCCCACAACAGGACCGGGCCAACGTCCTGACTTTC
TRBV5-1	-	TRBJ1-4	few	CASICPNLVWEKLFF	TGCGCCAGCATTTGTCCGAACCTAGTATGGGAAAAACTGTTTTTT
TRBV10-3	TRBD1	TRBJ2-3	-	CAISADRDSDTQYF	TGTGCCATCAGTGCCGACAGGGATTCGGATACGCAGTATTTT
TRBV5-5	-	TRBJ2-6	-	CASSLQIVSSGANVLTF	TGTGCCAGCAGCTTGCAGATAGTGAGCTCTGGGGCCAACGTCCTGACTTTC
TRBV13	-	TRBJ1-1	-	CASSSALGDLKHTEAFF	TGTGCCAGCAGCTCGGCGTTGGGGGATTTAAAGCACACTGAAGCTTTCTTT
TRBV2	-	TRBJ2-2	-	CASSMTGANTGELFF	TGTGCCAGCAGTATGACAGGAGCGAACACCGGGGAGCTGTTTTTT
TRBV2	TRBD2	TRBJ2-5	-	CASSPPGGYQETQYF	TGTGCCAGCAGCCCGCCCGGGGGGTACCAAGAGACCCAGTACTTC
TRBV12-3/TRBV12-4	TRBD1	TRBJ2-7	few	CASSWDRRGEQYF	TGTGCCAGCAGTTGGGACAGGAGAGGCGAGCAGTACTTC
TRBV12-3/TRBV12-4	TRBD1	TRBJ1-1	-	CASKSDRVNTEAFF	TGTGCCAGCAAATCGGACAGGGTGAACACTGAAGCTTTCTTT
TRBV5-6	-	TRBJ1-1	many	CASSAYRNWNTEAFF	TGTGCCAGCAGCGCCTACAGGAACTGGAACACTGAAGCTTTCTTT
TRBV3-1	-	TRBJ2-3	few	CASSQARLQARTDTQYF	TGTGCCAGCAGCCAAGCTCGACTACAGGCAAGAACAGATACGCAGTATTTT
TRBV5-1	TRBD1	TRBJ2-7	few	CASSLGTGGALYEQYF	TGCGCCAGCAGCTTGGGGACAGGGGGTGCCCTCTACGAGCAGTACTTC
TRBV5-1	-	TRBJ2-2	once	CASSPAGTVGELFF	TGCGCCAGCAGCCCAGCAGGGACTGTCGGGGAGCTGTTTTTT
TRBV27	-	TRBJ1-4	-	CASSLRRGSSTMEKLFF	TGTGCCAGCAGTTTACGACGAGGATCATCCACCATGGAAAAACTGTTTTTT
TRBV11-2	-	TRBJ1-5	many	CASSLGLGGIGNQPQHF	TGTGCCAGCAGCTTAGGATTAGGAGGGATCGGCAATCAGCCCCAGCATTTT
TRBV12-3/TRBV12-4	TRBD1	TRBJ1-5	-	CASRQGLSNQPQHF	TGTGCCAGTCGACAGGGCCTTAGCAATCAGCCCCAGCATTTT
TRBV20-1	-	TRBJ2-7	many	CSAPEIGLSYEQYF	TGCAGCGCCCCGGAGATAGGTCTTTCCTACGAGCAGTACTTC
TRBV7-9	-	TRBJ2-2	-	CASSSLGAGNTGELFF	TGTGCCAGCAGCTCCCTCGGGGCAGGGAACACCGGGGAGCTGTTTTTT
TRBV5-1	TRBD2	TRBJ2-5	-	CASSLESGEETQYF	TGCGCCAGCAGCTTGGAAAGCGGGGAAGAGACCCAGTACTTC
TRBV14	-	TRBJ2-1	-	CASSLPSGSQQFF	TGTGCCAGCAGCCTCCCGTCGGGCTCCCAGCAGTTCTTC
TRBV12-3/TRBV12-4	-	TRBJ2-1	-	CASSLRERKNEQFF	TGTGCCAGCAGTCTCAGGGAGAGAAAAAATGAGCAGTTCTTC
TRBV9	-	TRBJ1-6	many	CASSLTSYNSPLHF	TGTGCCAGCAGCCTGACCTCCTATAATTCACCCCTCCACTTT